The 24 T cell receptor beta chains below were found in one sample sequenced in a study of immune evolution from preneoplasia to lung adenocarcinoma. Profiling relied on immunoSEQ multiplex PCR, and the TCRdb table lists in-frame clones only, not all of them. The sample comprises roughly 35,000 clones, roughly four fifths of which are singletons, and about 5.7% rests with the top ten. What was sequenced was FFPE invasive lung adenocarcinoma tissue. These TCRs come from a person in their sixties with lung adenocarcinoma.

The V gene is TRBV27, the J gene TRBJ2-3; D possibly corresponds to TRBD1 (5 bases). From germline, CDR1 is MNHEY and CDR2 SMNVEV (reference sequence). CDR3 size: 13 residues. V lost 4 bases, J lost 4 bases, and 9 bases lay in between. The CDR3 DNA follows: TGTGCCAGCAGTTGGAGCAGGGCAGATACGCAGTATTTT. This translates into CASSWSRADTQYF.

The DNA for the CDR3 is TGTGCCACCGTCTTTGCCGGGGCAGAGACCCAGTACTTC. Translating it yields CATVFAGAETQYF. The chain combines TRBV5-4 with TRBJ2-5; perhaps D is TRBD1 or TRBD2 (5 bases each). Trimming removed 9 bases from V and 4 bases from J, with 16 bases in between. There are 13 residues in the CDR3. Germline CDR1 SGHNT, CDR2 YYREEE (reference sequence). Variable domain in full (rest from reference TRBV5-4 and TRBJ2-5): ETGVTQSPTHLIKTRGQQVTLRCSSQSGHNTVSWYQQALGQGPQFIFQYYREEENGRGNFPPRFSGLQFPNYSSELNVNALELDDSALYLCATVFAGAETQYFGPGTRLLVL.

V and J are TRBV11-3 and TRBJ1-5, with D possibly being TRBD1 (6 bases). Trimming took 4 bases from V and 0 from J, leaving 25 bases between them. The length of the CDR3 is 20 residues. Per the germline V gene, CDR1 is SGHNT and CDR2 is YENEEA. The CDR3 sequence is CASSSRYGGGSPDSNQPQHF. Written as DNA, the CDR3 is TGTGCCAGCAGCTCCAGATACGGGGGGGGCAGCCCCGATAGCAATCAGCCCCAGCATTTT.

The chain links TRBV5-1 to TRBJ2-7; 7 nucleotides line up with TRBD2. From germline, CDR1 is SGHRS and CDR2 YFSETQ. The CDR3 length is 14 residues. The ends lost 3 bases at V and 6 bases at J; junction bases unmatched: 9. The CDR3 bases are TGCGCCAGCAGCTGGGACGGGGGGTACGGCGAGCAGTACTTC. This gives the protein CASSWDGGYGEQYF.

This clone has more than one count but fewer than ten. The gene calls are TRBV10-3 and TRBJ2-7; no definite D call. Germline V gene sequence: CDR1 ENHRY, CDR2 SYGVKD. CDR3 length: 14 amino acids. Trimming pared 0 bases from V and 2 bases from J, leaving 8 bases between. The CDR3 sequence is CAISESTEPYEQYF. In DNA, the CDR3 is TGTGCCATCAGTGAGTCTACAGAACCCTACGAGCAGTACTTC.

In regard to this clone: Compared with germline, one end of the junction differs, possibly owing to a read error. The chain employs TRBV7-7 and TRBJ2-3; the D is unclear. There are 14 residues in the CDR3. Germline CDR1 SSHAT, CDR2 FNYEAQ (reference sequence). The CDR3 is CASSLLLTTDTQYF. The CDR3 DNA reads TGTGCTAGCAGCTTATTACTTACCACAGATACGCAGTATTTT.

In its sample, this clone was seen a few times. This chain connects TRBV5-1 to TRBJ2-2; TRBD2 might be the D (5 bases). Germline V gene sequence: CDR1 SGHRS, CDR2 YFSETQ. The V end lost 0 bases, the J end lost 2 bases, and 11 bases lay between the germline ends. CDR3 size: 16 residues. The CDR3 sequence: CASSLALRTNTGELFF. CDR3 bases: TGCGCCAGCAGCTTGGCTCTCCGGACTAACACCGGGGAGCTGTTTTTT. The complete variable domain, with remaining parts taken from reference TRBV5-1 and TRBJ2-2, reads KAGVTQTPRYLIKTRGQQVTLSCSPISGHRSVSWYQQTPGQGLQFLFEYFSETQRNKGNFPGRFSGRQFSNSRSEMNVSTLELGDSALYLCASSLALRTNTGELFFGEGSRLTVL.

V and J are TRBV27 and TRBJ2-1, with D tentatively TRBD2 (5 bases). CDR1 is MNHEY, CDR2 SMNVEV, per germline (reference sequence). The CDR3 loop spans 15 amino acids. V shed 4 bases and J shed 8 bases, with 18 bases lying between them. Here the CDR3 DNA reads TGTGCCAGCAGTTACTCAGGCGGGTCTCCGTATGAGCAGTTCTTC. The encoded protein is CASSYSGGSPYEQFF.

This CDR3 is CASSIAGAHSGANVLTF. Here the CDR3 DNA reads TGTGCCAGTAGTATAGCAGGGGCACACTCTGGGGCCAACGTCCTGACTTTC. The chain couples TRBV19 to TRBJ2-6, with a tentative D call TRBD1 (6 bases). CDR3 length: 17 residues. CDR1 is LNHDA, CDR2 SQIVND, per germline (reference sequence). Trimming pared 1 base from V and 0 bases from J, leaving 10 bases between.

The chain joins TRBV5-1 to TRBJ2-1; 13 nucleotides align to TRBD2. The CDR3 runs 15 residues. In germline, CDR1 is SGHRS, CDR2 YFSETQ. Trimming removed 5 bases from V and 6 bases from J; junction bases left unmatched: 5. CDR3 sequence reads: CASSSGLAGVNEQFF. The CDR3 DNA follows: TGCGCCAGCAGTTCCGGACTAGCGGGAGTCAATGAGCAGTTCTTC.

The V call is TRBV28, the J call TRBJ2-3; a possible D gene is TRBD2 (6 bases). This CDR3 has 16 amino acids. The V end was cut by 5 bases, the J end by 4 bases, with 19 bases between. Per the germline V gene, CDR1 is MDHEN and CDR2 is SYDVKM. CDR3 in amino acids: CASSTRTAGRADTQYF. Written as DNA, the CDR3 is TGTGCCAGCAGTACCCGGACTGCGGGAAGGGCAGATACGCAGTATTTT.

CDR3 sequence reads: CASSLRGLASYNEQFF. In DNA form, the CDR3 reads TGTGCCAGCAGCCTCCGGGGACTAGCTTCCTACAATGAGCAGTTCTTC. The chain couples TRBV7-3 to TRBJ2-1, with 9 nucleotides matching TRBD2. The CDR3 consists of 16 residues. The J segment lost 1 base and the V segment lost 5 bases, leaving 6 bases of the junction unmatched. Germline V gives CDR1 SGHTA, CDR2 FQGTGA.

Only a few counts were recorded for this clone. J is TRBJ1-4 and V is TRBV5-1; TRBD1 aligns across 10 bases. Germline assignment: CDR1 SGHRS and CDR2 YFSETQ. V lost 4 bases and J lost 6; bases outside the gene matches: 3. The CDR3 extends over 14 amino acids. In DNA form, the CDR3 reads TGCGCCAGCAGCCCGGGACAGGGGCATGAAAAACTGTTTTTT. Translating gives CASSPGQGHEKLFF.

The V and J genes are TRBV7-9 and TRBJ1-4; D remains unclear. Germline lookup yields CDR1 SEHNR and CDR2 FQNEAQ (reference sequence). CDR3 length: 16 amino acids. Between the trimmed V and J ends, which lost 5 bases and 0 bases, there was a span of 13 bases. CDR3: CASSPPRAATNEKLFF. The CDR3 DNA reads as TGTGCCAGCAGCCCCCCCCGGGCTGCAACTAATGAAAAACTGTTTTTT.

V is TRBV10-3 and J is TRBJ2-7, with 8 bases identical to TRBD1. The junction had 10 bases not matched to a gene; V was cut back by 3 bases and J by 6 bases. CDR1 is ENHRY, CDR2 SYGVKD, per germline. This CDR3 has 15 amino acids. As DNA, the CDR3 is TGTGCCATCAGTGATTTGACAGGGGTTTTAGGCGAGCAGTACTTC. Translation: CAISDLTGVLGEQYF.

The rearrangement joins TRBV12-2 to TRBJ2-7; the table's D call of TRBD1 was not tested on the DNA. TRBV12-2 is annotated as a pseudogene. The CDR3 sequence is 16 residues long. The CDR3 DNA sequence: TGTGCAAGTCGCTCCCACTCCGGGACACCCACCTACGAGCAGTACTTC. It translates to CASRSHSGTPTYEQYF.

The rearrangement links TRBV5-1 to TRBJ2-1; 7 positions agree with TRBD2. V gave up 4 bases and J gave up 10 bases; unmatched junction bases: 11. The V gene's germline CDR1 is SGHRS and CDR2 YFSETQ. The length of the CDR3 is 14 residues. The CDR3 loop is CASSPGRGQREQFF. In DNA form, the CDR3 reads TGCGCCAGCAGCCCTGGGAGGGGTCAGCGGGAGCAGTTCTTC.

The chain couples TRBV6-6 to TRBJ1-2, with D unresolved. V lost 5 bases, J lost 2 bases, and 15 bases lay in between. Germline V gene sequence: CDR1 MNHNY, CDR2 SVGAGI (reference sequence). CDR3 length: 15 residues. CDR3 residues: CASSDPLGRNYGYTF. The CDR3 region has the DNA TGTGCCAGCAGTGACCCCCTGGGCAGGAACTATGGCTACACCTTC.

This sequence joins TRBV7-6 and TRBJ2-2; no definite D call. The germline V and J ends were trimmed by 4 bases and 6 bases, with 15 bases remaining between them. This CDR3 region has 15 residues. Germline V lookup: CDR1 SGHVS, CDR2 FNYEAQ. This CDR3 is CASSSDVGTPGELFF. DNA of the CDR3: TGTGCCAGCAGCTCCGATGTAGGAACGCCCGGGGAGCTGTTTTTT.

V and J are TRBV5-4 and TRBJ1-2; 9 nucleotides agree with TRBD1. V lost 0 bases to trimming and J lost 8 bases; unmatched junction nucleotides: 8. CDR1 and CDR2 (germline): SGHNT, YYREEE (reference sequence). CDR3 length: 15 amino acids. CDR3 region: CASSLDEGQGEGYTF. The CDR3 DNA follows: TGTGCCAGCAGCTTGGACGAGGGACAGGGAGAAGGCTACACCTTC.

This clone was picked up a small number of times. The genes are TRBV6-1 and TRBJ1-2; D gene uncertain. The length of the CDR3 is 15 residues. Germline CDR1 and CDR2: MNHNS and SASEGT. Trimming took off 0 bases at V and 7 bases at J, with 15 bases between the two ends. Written as DNA, the CDR3 is TGTGCCAGCAGTGAAGCGTGGGGAATCGAGTCTGGCTACACCTTC. It yields the protein CASSEAWGIESGYTF.

The chain carries TRBV4-1 and TRBJ1-1; D is undetermined. CDR1 is MGHRA, CDR2 YSYEKL, per germline. This CDR3 is 15 amino acids long. With 4 bases removed from V and 6 bases from J, the gap between germline ends came to 18 bases. DNA for the CDR3: TGCGCCAGCAGCCTACGCTTAGAGGGAATCGCTGAAGCTTTCTTT. Protein sequence: CASSLRLEGIAEAFF.

This clone has more than one count but fewer than ten. This chain links TRBV4-2 with TRBJ2-3; TRBD1 might be the D (6 bases). The V and J ends lost 0 bases and 1 base respectively, with 11 bases between them. The germline V gene has CDR1 LGHNA and CDR2 YNFKEQ. The CDR3 spans 16 residues. The CDR3 spells CASSQELAGGTDTQYF. Here the CDR3 DNA reads TGTGCCAGCAGCCAAGAGTTGGCAGGGGGCACAGATACGCAGTATTTT.

V gene TRBV18 combines with J gene TRBJ1-5; D unresolved. CDR3 length equals 14 residues. Looked up from germline, CDR1 is KGHSH and CDR2 is LQKENI. Trimming shortened V by 3 bases and J by 2 bases, and 8 bases separated the two germline ends. This CDR3 is CASSPMAGNQPQHF. The CDR3 DNA reads TGTGCCAGCTCACCGATGGCGGGCAATCAGCCCCAGCATTTT. Combining the CDR3 with reference TRBV18 and TRBJ1-5 gives the whole variable domain NAGVMQNPRHLVRRRGQEARLRCSPMKGHSHVYWYRQLPEEGLKFMVYLQKENIIDESGMPKERFSAEFPKEGPSILRIQQVVRGDSAAYFCASSPMAGNQPQHFGDGTRLSIL.